These 22 T cell receptor beta chains originate from one sample sequenced in a study of T-cell memory formation after mild COVID-19. From the 5' RACE reads, TCRdb called clonotypes with MiXCR, one entry per CDR3 protein. The table includes under 300,000 distinct CDR3 sequences, about a sixth detected once. Sequenced: PBMCs or a T cell subset sorted from them (not recorded which). The receptors stem from a man between 18 and 29 years old who had mild COVID-19 (a few samples of this study predate the infection). Cell type and time point are not known.

This rearrangement joins TRBV18 to TRBJ2-1; TRBD2 agrees at 7 bases. CDR1 and CDR2 (germline): KGHSH, LQKENI. The CDR3 has 15 residues. The V segment lost 1 base and the J segment 5 bases; nucleotides outside the gene matches: 5. CDR3 protein: CASSPRGGLNNEQFF. The CDR3 DNA reads TGTGCCAGCTCACCACGGGGGGGATTAAACAATGAGCAGTTCTTC.

Remarks on this clonotype: This is likely a read error, given that the CDR3 carries no conserved phenylalanine or tryptophan at its end. V usage is TRBV9 and J usage is TRBJ2-2, with D possibly TRBD1 on 5 matching bases. V lost 0 bases and J 6 bases, leaving 15 bases between the germline ends. The CDR3 consists of 16 residues. CDR1 and CDR2 (germline): SGDLS, YYNGEE. The CDR3, as DNA: TGTGCCAGCAGCGTAGTGTTTGGGCAGGGCCCCGGGGAGCTGTTTTTA. Amino acids: CASSVVFGQGPGELFL.

In this sample, this clonotype turned up a few times. V and J are TRBV30 and TRBJ1-1, with D possibly matching TRBD1 (6 bases). Between the trimmed V and J ends, which lost 3 bases and 3 bases, there was a span of 14 bases. Germline V gene data show CDR1 as GTSNPN and CDR2 as SVGIG (reference sequence). The CDR3 length is 14 residues. CDR3 residues: CAWSESGVDTEAFF. CDR3 sequence (DNA): TGTGCCTGGAGCGAATCAGGGGTGGACACTGAAGCTTTCTTT. The complete variable domain, with remaining parts taken from reference TRBV30 and TRBJ1-1, reads SQTIHQWPATLVQPVGSPLSLECTVEGTSNPNLYWYRQAAGRGLQLLFYSVGIGQISSEVPQNLSASRPQDRQFILSSKKLLLSDSGFYLCAWSESGVDTEAFFGQGTRLTVV.

This clonotype was recorded at least ten times. This chain links TRBV7-2 with TRBJ2-3; 11 positions match TRBD2. Germline V gene sequence: CDR1 SGHTA, CDR2 FQGNSA. With V trimmed by 1 base and J by 6 bases, 9 bases remained unmatched. The CDR3 is 17 residues long. Written as DNA, the CDR3 is TGTGCCAGCAGCTTAGATGTCCTAGCGGGGGGCGGCGATACGCAGTATTTT. Translated: CASSLDVLAGGGDTQYF. Complete variable domain (other parts from reference TRBV7-2 and TRBJ2-3): GAGVSQSPSNKVTEKGKDVELRCDPISGHTALYWYRQSLGQGLEFLIYFQGNSAPDKSGLPSDRFSAERTGGSVSTLTIQRTQQEDSAVYLCASSLDVLAGGGDTQYFGPGTRLTVL.

The genes are TRBV5-1 and TRBJ1-1; 7 bases are shared with TRBD1. The CDR3 is 14 amino acids. V shed 2 bases and J 4 bases; nucleotides not matched to a gene: 5. Germline CDR1 reads SGHRS; CDR2 reads YFSETQ. CDR3 region: CASSLLTGFTEAFF. For the CDR3, the DNA is TGCGCCAGCAGCTTATTGACAGGGTTCACTGAAGCTTTCTTT.

V and J are TRBV5-1 and TRBJ1-4; no clear D. Trimming left V 0 bases short and J 2 bases short, with 5 bases between. From germline, CDR1 is SGHRS and CDR2 YFSETQ. The CDR3 is made up of 14 amino acids. CDR3 in amino acids: CASSLGETNEKLFF. The CDR3 bases are TGCGCCAGCAGCTTGGGGGAGACTAATGAAAAACTGTTTTTT.

The chain uses TRBV6-5 and TRBJ2-7, with no clear D. V was trimmed by 0 bases and J by 0 bases, leaving 6 bases between them. The germline V gene has CDR1 MNHEY and CDR2 SVGAGI. The CDR3 runs 14 residues. This CDR3 reads CASSYSGSSYEQYF. The CDR3 region has the DNA TGTGCCAGCAGTTACTCGGGGTCCTCCTACGAGCAGTACTTC.

This clonotype has just a few counts. V and J are TRBV5-1 and TRBJ2-4, with TRBD1 matching over 11 bases. Germline V gives CDR1 SGHRS, CDR2 YFSETQ. This CDR3 is built from 15 residues. The junction had 4 bases not matched to a gene; V was cut back by 4 bases and J by 4 bases. CDR3 in amino acids: CASSGGQGDKNIQYF. In DNA form, the CDR3 reads TGCGCCAGCAGCGGGGGACAGGGGGATAAAAACATTCAGTACTTC.

J is TRBJ2-5 and V is TRBV7-2; TRBD2 matches at 8 bases. CDR1 and CDR2 (germline): SGHTA, FQGNSA. The CDR3 totals 16 residues. Trimming removed 2 bases from V and 2 bases from J; junction bases left unmatched: 7. CDR3 sequence (DNA): TGTGCCAGCAGCTTAACCAGCGGGGGACCTCAAGAGACCCAGTACTTC. This codes for CASSLTSGGPQETQYF.

CDR3 residues: CASSVQSGTGEGYTF. The CDR3 region has the DNA TGTGCCAGCAGTGTACAATCCGGGACAGGGGAAGGCTACACCTTC. The chain has TRBV6-4 and TRBJ1-2; 10 bases map to TRBD1. Trimming took 4 bases from V and 8 from J; bases not matched to a gene: 10. Per germline, CDR1 MRHNA and CDR2 SNTAGT. The CDR3 runs 15 residues.

The chain couples TRBV6-5 to TRBJ2-5; D perhaps matches TRBD2 (6 bases). The germline V gene encodes CDR1 MNHEY and CDR2 SVGAGI. This CDR3 contains 14 residues. The V gene lost 2 bases and the J gene lost 4 bases, with 11 bases spanning the gap. CDR3 DNA sequence: TGTGCCAGCAGTTACCGCGGCGGGATAGAGACCCAGTACTTC. It translates to CASSYRGGIETQYF.

This clonotype was picked up a small number of times. The chain employs TRBV7-2 and TRBJ2-3; D is unclear. Germline lookup yields CDR1 SGHTA and CDR2 FQGNSA. CDR3 length equals 14 residues. V shed 1 base and J shed 2 bases, with 7 bases lying between them. The CDR3 is CASSLDVNTDTQYF. The CDR3, as DNA: TGTGCCAGCAGCTTAGATGTTAACACAGATACGCAGTATTTT.

This rearrangement joins TRBV7-2 to TRBJ1-3; 7 bases are shared with TRBD1. V lost 0 bases and J lost 8; bases outside the gene matches: 7. Per the germline V gene, CDR1 is SGHTA and CDR2 is FQGNSA. The CDR3 has 15 amino acids. The CDR3 sequence is CASSLAGQVQYTIYF. Here the CDR3 DNA reads TGTGCCAGCAGCTTAGCCGGACAGGTCCAGTACACCATATATTTT.

J is TRBJ1-2 and V is TRBV12-3 or TRBV12-4, with a possible D match to TRBD1 (5 bases). The CDR3 runs 12 residues. The V and J ends lost 6 bases and 7 bases respectively, with 12 bases between them. The CDR3 is CASREQESGYTF. The CDR3 DNA is TGTGCCAGCAGGGAACAGGAGAGTGGCTACACCTTC.

J is TRBJ2-1 and V is TRBV7-9; D might be TRBD2 (5 bases). Between the trimmed V and J ends, which lost 5 bases and 15 bases, there was a span of 17 bases. Germline V gives CDR1 SEHNR, CDR2 FQNEAQ (reference sequence). This CDR3 is built from 12 residues. The CDR3 sequence is CASSGSRGVRFF. The DNA of the CDR3 is TGTGCCAGCAGCGGCTCCCGGGGTGTACGGTTCTTC.

The table lists this clonotype with a few counts. The chain is built from TRBV4-3 and TRBJ1-6; TRBD1 aligns across 7 bases. Germline values: CDR1 LGHNA, CDR2 YSLEER. The CDR3 covers 17 residues. J lost 8 bases, V lost 3 bases, and 13 bases had no gene match. CDR3 coding DNA: TGCGCCAGCAGCCACCTCCTGGTAGGGGGCATGGATTCACCCCTCCACTTT. Translating it yields CASSHLLVGGMDSPLHF.

This clonotype has a handful of counts. The genes are TRBV9 and TRBJ2-2; 7 bases match TRBD1. Germline V lookup: CDR1 SGDLS, CDR2 YYNGEE. V shed 0 bases, J shed 7 bases, and the junction held 6 bases outside the gene matches. CDR3 length equals 15 residues. DNA of the CDR3: TGTGCCAGCAGCGTAGAGGGGGCGAGGATCGGGGAGCTGTTTTTT. Residues: CASSVEGARIGELFF.

This chain links TRBV4-2 with TRBJ2-3, with 13 bases identical to TRBD2. The V segment lost 2 bases and the J segment 1 base; nucleotides outside the gene matches: 6. Germline V CDR1 and CDR2: LGHNA, YNFKEQ. The CDR3 contains 18 residues. CDR3 bases: TGTGCCAGCAGCCAAAAAACTAGCGGGGGGGCACGCACAGATACGCAGTATTTT. The encoded protein is CASSQKTSGGARTDTQYF.

V gene TRBV18 combines with J gene TRBJ1-6, with TRBD1 matching 10 bases. CDR3 length: 14 residues. Germline values: CDR1 KGHSH, CDR2 LQKENI. The J segment lost 8 bases and the V segment lost 6 bases, leaving 4 bases of the junction unmatched. In nucleotides, the CDR3 is TGTGCCAGCTCCCCGGGACAGGGGTATTCACCCCTCCACTTT. It is translated as CASSPGQGYSPLHF.

V is TRBV5-6 and J is TRBJ2-7; 12 bases align to TRBD1. With 4 bases clipped from V and 0 bases from J, the junction kept 2 bases outside the gene matches. Germline CDR1 is SGHDT and CDR2 is YYEEEE. This CDR3 is built from 15 residues. In nucleotides, the CDR3 is TGTGCCAGCAGCGGGACAGGGGGCAACTCCTACGAGCAGTACTTC. This codes for CASSGTGGNSYEQYF.

Only a few counts were recorded for this clonotype. The chain uses TRBV7-8 and TRBJ1-2; 10 nucleotides align to TRBD1. The junction had 3 bases not matched to a gene; V was cut back by 5 bases and J by 6 bases. The CDR3 has 13 amino acids. Germline V gene sequence: CDR1 SGHVS, CDR2 FQNEAQ. The CDR3 DNA reads TGTGCCAGCAGCCCAGACAGGGGGCATGGCTACACCTTC. This gives the protein CASSPDRGHGYTF.

The rearrangement joins TRBV4-1 to TRBJ2-5; D perhaps matches TRBD1 (5 bases). The CDR3 covers 17 residues. V gave up 0 bases and J gave up 5 bases, with 19 bases separating them. Germline CDR1 is MGHRA and CDR2 is YSYEKL. The CDR3 bases are TGCGCCAGCAGCCAAGAGACCGGCAGGGCCCCACTCGAGACCCAGTACTTC. Translating it yields CASSQETGRAPLETQYF.